Sequencing of this TCR beta chain was carried out in a study of T cell responses to AZD1222 COVID-19 vaccine. Per the germline V gene, CDR1 is SNHLY and CDR2 is FYNNEI. The CDR3 runs 11 residues. V was pared by 8 bases and J by 1 base, with 6 bases between. Repertoires were generated with immunoSEQ multiplex PCR, while TCRdb's copy carries only in-frame clones and drops some. This sample has 95,000 to 100,000 clones, with about 90% found just once. This specimen consisted of peripheral blood, obtained on day 0 of AZD1222 vaccination. This TCR derives from an adult in good health. The chain uses TRBV2 and TRBJ2-7; D unresolved. The CDR3 nucleotides read TGTGCCAGCCGGGTGTCCTACGAGCAGTACTTC. It encodes CASRVSYEQYF.